These 2 T cell receptor beta chains came from one sample sequenced in a study of OX40 agonist ivuxolimab in advanced cancers. Receptors were amplified or captured by the immunoSEQ multiplex PCR assay. The table comes from immuneACCESS by way of TCRdb, which keeps in-frame sequences with V and J called. Part of the clones is missing from these tables; in studies checked, under half for an unresolved V gene and the rest for unknown reasons. The sample contains 60,000 to 75,000 clones, 85% to 90% of them found a single time. The ten largest clones capture 6% to 7.5% of the sample. The sequencing here drew on CD4+ or CD8+ T cells sorted from blood, taken in a trial of the OX40 agonist ivuxolimab. These receptor sequences come from an adult with an advanced solid tumor such as melanoma, head and neck, liver or kidney cancer.

The chain combines TRBV7-2 with TRBJ2-7; no clear D. Germline V gene sequence: CDR1 SGHTA, CDR2 FQGNSA. The CDR3 is 14 amino acids. V was trimmed by 2 bases and J by 2 bases, leaving 10 bases between them. The CDR3 here is CASSLLGKPYEQYF. In nucleotides, the CDR3 is TGTGCCAGCAGCTTATTAGGAAAGCCCTACGAGCAGTACTTC.

The rearrangement links TRBV4-2 to TRBJ2-3; D might be TRBD2 (5 bases). The V end was cut by 4 bases, the J end by 5 bases, with 19 bases between. From germline, CDR1 is LGHNA and CDR2 YNFKEQ. This CDR3 region has 16 residues. CDR3 in amino acids: CASSPQASSVGDTQYF. In DNA form, the CDR3 reads TGTGCCAGCAGCCCCCAAGCTAGCTCAGTGGGAGATACGCAGTATTTT.